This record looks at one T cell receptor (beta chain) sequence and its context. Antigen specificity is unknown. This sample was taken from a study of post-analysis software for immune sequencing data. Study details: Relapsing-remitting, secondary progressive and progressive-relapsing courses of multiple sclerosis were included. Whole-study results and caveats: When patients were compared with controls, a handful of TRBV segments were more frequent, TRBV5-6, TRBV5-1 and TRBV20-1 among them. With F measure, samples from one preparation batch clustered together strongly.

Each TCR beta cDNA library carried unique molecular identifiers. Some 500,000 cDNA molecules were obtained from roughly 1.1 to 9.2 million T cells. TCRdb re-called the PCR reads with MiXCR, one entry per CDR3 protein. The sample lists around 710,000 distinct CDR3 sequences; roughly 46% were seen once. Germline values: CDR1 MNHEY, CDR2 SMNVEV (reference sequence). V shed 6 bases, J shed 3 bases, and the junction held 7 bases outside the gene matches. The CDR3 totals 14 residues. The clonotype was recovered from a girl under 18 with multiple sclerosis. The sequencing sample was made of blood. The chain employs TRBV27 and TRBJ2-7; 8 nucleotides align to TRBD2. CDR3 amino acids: CASSRGGSRYEQYF. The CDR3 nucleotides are TGTGCCAGCAGCCGGGGGGGCTCCCGCTACGAGCAGTACTTC.